Given below is one T cell receptor (beta chain) in context. Its target is not known. Sequenced by immunoSEQ multiplex PCR; TCRdb stores in-frame clones only, minus some. The table records approximately 150,000 clones, around 88% of them present only once. This record belongs to a study of T cell responses to AZD1222 COVID-19 vaccine. General study points: Most donors were white British, females outnumbered males, and clonal diversity was possibly underestimated. Close to half of spike-specific TCRs reportedly recognize unmutated variant regions. Repertoire sampling occurred only after the peak T cell response. Seropositive status at baseline applied to only a handful of AZD1222 recipients.

The receptor comes from an adult in good health. Sequencing was performed on peripheral blood, taken on day 0 of MenACWY control vaccination.

Here the CDR3 DNA reads TGTGCCAGCAGCTCCAGAGGTACGGGGAGCTCCTACGAGCAGTACTTC. Translating gives CASSSRGTGSSYEQYF. The gene calls are TRBV7-2 and TRBJ2-7; possible D gene TRBD2, 5 bases. The CDR3 spans 16 residues. V was trimmed by 4 bases and J by 0 bases, leaving 16 bases between them. Per germline, CDR1 SGHTA and CDR2 FQGNSA.